The sequence of this T cell receptor beta chain was determined in a study of cytomegalovirus exposure and HLA in healthy donors. At the level of the study: Earlier work reported 110 million or so unique TCR beta sequences from 180 million or so T cells. Overall study results and limits: Among the most significant clusters, several appeared linked to common viral pathogens in a later analysis. A missense DCLRE1C variant was associated with V- and J-gene trimming of TCR beta chains in a later analysis, and an independent cohort replicated the association.

The PCR employed 60 Vbeta primers together with 13 Jbeta primers. In the authors' workflow: It was a later analysis that counted about 80 million unique TCR beta chains, of which about 10 million were shared. Assay: immunoSEQ multiplex PCR; the TCRdb copy retains only in-frame clones and omits some. That table is the source of V, J and clone size, and D and trimming were worked out from the DNA. The sample has roughly 110,000 clones, about two thirds seen once; the top ten hold 0.79%. This CDR3 comprises 15 residues. Germline lookup yields CDR1 GTSNPN and CDR2 SVGIG (reference sequence). Trimming shortened V by 0 bases and J by 6 bases, and 15 bases separated the two germline ends. Of note for this clone: Antigen specificity is unknown.

Sequenced input: PBMCs. This chain connects TRBV30 to TRBJ2-4, with a possible D match to TRBD2 (7 bases). The TCR was taken from a boy aged 10-17 years in good health and CMV-seronegative. CDR3 sequence (DNA): TGTGCCTGGAGTGTACGCGGGGGCTCGGGAAACATTCAGTACTTC. It codes for CAWSVRGGSGNIQYF.